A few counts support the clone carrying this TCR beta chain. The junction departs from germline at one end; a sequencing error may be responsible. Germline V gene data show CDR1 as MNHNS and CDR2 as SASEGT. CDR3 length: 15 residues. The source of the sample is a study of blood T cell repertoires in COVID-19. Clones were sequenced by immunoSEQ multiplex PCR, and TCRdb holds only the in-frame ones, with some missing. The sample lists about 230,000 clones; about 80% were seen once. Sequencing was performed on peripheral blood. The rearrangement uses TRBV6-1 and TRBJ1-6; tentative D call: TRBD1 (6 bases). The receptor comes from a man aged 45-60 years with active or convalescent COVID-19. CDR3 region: CASSEGGGHNSPLHF. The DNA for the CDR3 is TGTGCCAGCAGCGAAGGGGGGGGCCATAATTCACCCCTCCACTTT.